This TCR beta chain appears in the sequencing data of a study of blood T cell repertoires in COVID-19. Study at large: From T cells, B-cell-depleted T cells, or PBMCs came the material, which was cDNA or gDNA.

Some clones are missing from TCRdb's copy, which holds only in-frame ones; the method was immunoSEQ multiplex PCR. Among about 350,000 clones listed, 89% were seen once. This CDR3 has 15 amino acids. CDR1 SGHDT and CDR2 YYEEEE come from the germline V gene. With 2 bases removed from V and 6 bases from J, the gap between germline ends came to 12 bases. Seattle patients were enrolled during active infection and followed longitudinally. The TCR was taken from a woman between 55 and 75 years old with COVID-19, enrolled during active disease. Sequenced material: peripheral blood. The V call is TRBV5-6, the J call TRBJ1-6; TRBD1 might be the D (5 bases). CDR3 sequence: CASSLMTASNSPLHF. CDR3 coding DNA: TGTGCCAGCAGCTTAATGACAGCTAGTAATTCACCCCTCCACTTT.